The text below deals with one T cell receptor beta chain. Together with a sample-barcoded 5' primer, a J-beta primer mix was included in a second PCR lasting about 7 to 12 cycles. TCRdb reprocessed the 5' RACE reads with MiXCR, giving one entry per CDR3 protein. The table has 700,000 to 850,000 distinct CDR3 sequences, 35% to 40% seen once. This record comes from a study of blood T cells in healthy people across ages. Overall study context: Template switching retrieved approximately one barcoded beta molecule for each two T cells.

The CDR3 runs to 17 residues. The germline gives CDR1 SGHDT, CDR2 YYEEEE. Trimming removed 0 bases at V and 0 bases at J, with 15 bases between. This TCR was sampled from a man aged 18 to 29 in good health. The chain uses TRBV5-6 and TRBJ1-1; D perhaps matches TRBD1 (6 bases). The specimen was blood. CDR3 protein: CASSLAARGPLNTEAFF. The CDR3 nucleotides read TGTGCCAGCAGCTTGGCTGCCAGGGGACCTCTGAACACTGAAGCTTTCTTT. Complete variable domain (other parts from reference TRBV5-6 and TRBJ1-1): DAGVTQSPTHLIKTRGQQVTLRCSPKSGHDTVSWYQQALGQGPQFIFQYYEEEERQRGNFPDRFSGHQFPNYSSELNVNALLLGDSALYLCASSLAARGPLNTEAFFGQGTRLTVV.